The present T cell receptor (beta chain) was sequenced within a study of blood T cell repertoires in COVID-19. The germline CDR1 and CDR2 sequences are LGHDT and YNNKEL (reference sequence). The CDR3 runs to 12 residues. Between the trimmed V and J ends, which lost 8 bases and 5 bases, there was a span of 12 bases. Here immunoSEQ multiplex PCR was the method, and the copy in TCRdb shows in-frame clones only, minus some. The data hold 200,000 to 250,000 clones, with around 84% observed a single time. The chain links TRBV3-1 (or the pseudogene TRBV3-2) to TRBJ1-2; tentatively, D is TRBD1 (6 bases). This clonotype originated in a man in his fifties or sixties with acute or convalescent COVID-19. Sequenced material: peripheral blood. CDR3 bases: TGTGCCAGCCCAGGACAGAATTATGGCTACACCTTC. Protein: CASPGQNYGYTF.